A selection of T cell receptor beta chains follows, all from one sample in a study of T cell changes during pregnancy in multiple sclerosis. Clones were read by immunoSEQ multiplex PCR, and TCRdb kept only the in-frame ones, dropping some. This table has 85,000 to 130,000 clones, 85% to 95% appearing once. Sequencing was performed on peripheral blood, taken in the second trimester of pregnancy. Receptors originate from a female donor with multiple sclerosis, enrolled in a pregnancy study. CDR3s include the opening cysteine and the closing phenylalanine or tryptophan. Each record gives: CDR3 protein, J gene, clone size, D gene, V gene, CDR3 length. A D gene is named only where the DNA matches it firmly. Clone size appears in some rows only: once, few, many, or a class for an expanded clone.

CDR3 protein: CASYGGSNQPQHF; J gene: TRBJ1-5; clone size: NA; D gene: NA; V gene: TRBV19; CDR3 length: 13
CDR3 protein: CASTGVPTNEKLFF; J gene: TRBJ1-4; clone size: NA; D gene: NA; V gene: TRBV30; CDR3 length: 14
CDR3 protein: CAWSVLGTGVTLHF; J gene: TRBJ1-6; clone size: NA; D gene: NA; V gene: TRBV30; CDR3 length: 14
CDR3 protein: CASKTGTGELFF; J gene: TRBJ2-2; clone size: NA; D gene: TRBD1; V gene: TRBV27; CDR3 length: 12
CDR3 protein: CASTGPRGTYEQYF; J gene: TRBJ2-7; clone size: NA; D gene: NA; V gene: TRBV6-1; CDR3 length: 14
CDR3 protein: CASSPLGVQETQYF; J gene: TRBJ2-5; clone size: NA; D gene: NA; V gene: TRBV5-1; CDR3 length: 14
CDR3 protein: CASSLDRGPGNTIYF; J gene: TRBJ1-3; clone size: NA; D gene: TRBD1; V gene: TRBV18; CDR3 length: 15
CDR3 protein: CSVFTGTGLGNTIYF; J gene: TRBJ1-3; clone size: NA; D gene: TRBD1; V gene: TRBV29-1; CDR3 length: 15
CDR3 protein: CSVDGRASQETQYF; J gene: TRBJ2-5; clone size: once; D gene: NA; V gene: TRBV29-1; CDR3 length: 14
CDR3 protein: CATSRTQPSSYNEQFF; J gene: TRBJ2-1; clone size: once; D gene: NA; V gene: TRBV15; CDR3 length: 16
CDR3 protein: CASSVSQTLYTEAFF; J gene: TRBJ1-1; clone size: once; D gene: NA; V gene: TRBV6-1; CDR3 length: 15
CDR3 protein: CAWSVREETQYF; J gene: TRBJ2-5; clone size: NA; D gene: NA; V gene: TRBV30; CDR3 length: 12
CDR3 protein: CAISGFPRPDLVDTQYF; J gene: TRBJ2-3; clone size: NA; D gene: NA; V gene: TRBV10-3; CDR3 length: 17
CDR3 protein: CATTTRQGDNGYTF; J gene: TRBJ1-2; clone size: NA; D gene: TRBD1; V gene: TRBV10-3; CDR3 length: 14
CDR3 protein: CASSTRGGSTDTQYF; J gene: TRBJ2-3; clone size: NA; D gene: NA; V gene: TRBV14; CDR3 length: 15
CDR3 protein: CASSVTSGTKETQYF; J gene: TRBJ2-5; clone size: once; D gene: TRBD2; V gene: TRBV6-1; CDR3 length: 15
CDR3 protein: CASSPAGNTEAFF; J gene: TRBJ1-1; clone size: NA; D gene: NA; V gene: TRBV7-3; CDR3 length: 13
CDR3 protein: CASSTDTGNTIYF; J gene: TRBJ1-3; clone size: NA; D gene: NA; V gene: TRBV5-1; CDR3 length: 13
CDR3 protein: CASSVGQGLVDTQYF; J gene: TRBJ2-3; clone size: NA; D gene: TRBD1; V gene: TRBV5-4; CDR3 length: 15
CDR3 protein: CASSSGTGGYQPQHF; J gene: TRBJ1-5; clone size: NA; D gene: TRBD1; V gene: TRBV27; CDR3 length: 15
CDR3 protein: CASSETEGTGGLYEQYF; J gene: TRBJ2-7; clone size: NA; D gene: TRBD1; V gene: TRBV2; CDR3 length: 17
CDR3 protein: CASSLSPGQSNQPQHF; J gene: TRBJ1-5; clone size: NA; D gene: NA; V gene: TRBV28; CDR3 length: 16
CDR3 protein: CASSPQGPFSNQPQHF; J gene: TRBJ1-5; clone size: NA; D gene: NA; V gene: TRBV27; CDR3 length: 16
CDR3 protein: CASSGQGDHYGYTF; J gene: TRBJ1-2; clone size: NA; D gene: TRBD1; V gene: TRBV25-1; CDR3 length: 14
CDR3 protein: CASSARLAGGYNEQFF; J gene: TRBJ2-1; clone size: NA; D gene: TRBD2; V gene: TRBV19; CDR3 length: 16
CDR3 protein: CASRHRQGNYGYTF; J gene: TRBJ1-2; clone size: once; D gene: TRBD1; V gene: TRBV6-5; CDR3 length: 14
CDR3 protein: CASVGTGRYNEQFF; J gene: TRBJ2-1; clone size: NA; D gene: TRBD1; V gene: TRBV19; CDR3 length: 14
CDR3 protein: CASSSRTPGTGGSEAFF; J gene: TRBJ1-1; clone size: NA; D gene: TRBD1; V gene: TRBV7-9; CDR3 length: 17
CDR3 protein: CASSQEVRGEKLFF; J gene: TRBJ1-4; clone size: NA; D gene: NA; V gene: TRBV4-2; CDR3 length: 14
CDR3 protein: CAISDSGGRWTDTQYF; J gene: TRBJ2-3; clone size: NA; D gene: NA; V gene: TRBV10-3; CDR3 length: 16
CDR3 protein: CASSFSGTGGKQPQHF; J gene: TRBJ1-5; clone size: NA; D gene: TRBD1; V gene: TRBV27; CDR3 length: 16
CDR3 protein: CASSLPSGYSNQPQHF; J gene: TRBJ1-5; clone size: NA; D gene: NA; V gene: TRBV28; CDR3 length: 16
CDR3 protein: CASSHLAGGRVEQFF; J gene: TRBJ2-1; clone size: NA; D gene: TRBD2; V gene: TRBV4-2; CDR3 length: 15
CDR3 protein: CASSPRMTGGGYTF; J gene: TRBJ1-2; clone size: once; D gene: TRBD1; V gene: TRBV27; CDR3 length: 14
CDR3 protein: CAIQGQGDLYEQYF; J gene: TRBJ2-7; clone size: NA; D gene: TRBD1; V gene: TRBV10-3; CDR3 length: 14
CDR3 protein: CASSISGYNEQFF; J gene: TRBJ2-1; clone size: NA; D gene: NA; V gene: TRBV19; CDR3 length: 13
CDR3 protein: CASSFFLQGYEQYF; J gene: TRBJ2-7; clone size: NA; D gene: TRBD1; V gene: TRBV11-2; CDR3 length: 14
CDR3 protein: CASSLPSMGGRETQYF; J gene: TRBJ2-5; clone size: NA; D gene: TRBD2; V gene: TRBV5-1; CDR3 length: 16
CDR3 protein: CASSPARGSLNTEAFF; J gene: TRBJ1-1; clone size: few; D gene: TRBD1; V gene: TRBV18; CDR3 length: 16
CDR3 protein: CASSWTRNTGELFF; J gene: TRBJ2-2; clone size: NA; D gene: NA; V gene: TRBV14; CDR3 length: 14
CDR3 protein: CASSADGGAEDEQFF; J gene: TRBJ2-1; clone size: NA; D gene: TRBD2; V gene: TRBV2; CDR3 length: 15
CDR3 protein: CASSGGSGTYRQPQHF; J gene: TRBJ1-5; clone size: NA; D gene: NA; V gene: TRBV6-1; CDR3 length: 16
CDR3 protein: CAISRLAGAHTDTQYF; J gene: TRBJ2-3; clone size: NA; D gene: TRBD2; V gene: TRBV10-3; CDR3 length: 16
CDR3 protein: CASSQGHSTDTQYF; J gene: TRBJ2-3; clone size: NA; D gene: NA; V gene: TRBV7-7; CDR3 length: 14
CDR3 protein: CASSDGGATDTQYF; J gene: TRBJ2-3; clone size: few; D gene: NA; V gene: TRBV6-4; CDR3 length: 14
CDR3 protein: CASSSTGTGNTDTQYF; J gene: TRBJ2-3; clone size: NA; D gene: TRBD1; V gene: TRBV5-1; CDR3 length: 16
CDR3 protein: CASSFSSQSYEQYF; J gene: TRBJ2-7; clone size: NA; D gene: NA; V gene: TRBV5-4; CDR3 length: 14
CDR3 protein: CASSVAQGTNTGELFF; J gene: TRBJ2-2; clone size: NA; D gene: NA; V gene: TRBV9; CDR3 length: 16
CDR3 protein: CSVLQGNTEAFF; J gene: TRBJ1-1; clone size: NA; D gene: NA; V gene: TRBV29-1; CDR3 length: 12
CDR3 protein: CVSSFLTGEGEKLFF; J gene: TRBJ1-4; clone size: NA; D gene: TRBD1; V gene: TRBV5-1; CDR3 length: 15
CDR3 protein: CASSLGTGGNLNTEAFF; J gene: TRBJ1-1; clone size: NA; D gene: TRBD1; V gene: TRBV5-1; CDR3 length: 17
CDR3 protein: CAISELTRETQYF; J gene: TRBJ2-5; clone size: NA; D gene: NA; V gene: TRBV10-3; CDR3 length: 13
CDR3 protein: CASSKRGLEKLFF; J gene: TRBJ1-4; clone size: NA; D gene: TRBD1; V gene: TRBV28; CDR3 length: 13
CDR3 protein: CASSYGTAQETQYF; J gene: TRBJ2-5; clone size: NA; D gene: NA; V gene: TRBV6-5; CDR3 length: 14